This TCR beta chain was identified during a study of T-cell memory formation after mild COVID-19 (dated by TCRdb to 2020 to 2023). Turning to the overall study: TCR sequence clusters from the two donors were found to be largely donor specific. In two donors, T-cell clones that expanded and contracted after mild COVID-19 were followed by sequencing TCRalpha and TCRbeta repertoires longitudinally. Two young, previously healthy adult volunteers made up the cohort, one male and one female.

Sequencing relied on an Illumina NovaSeq 6000. cDNA libraries for TCRalpha and TCRbeta were prepared by 5'RACE using constant-segment primers, with sample barcodes and unique molecular identifiers added. Trizol reagent was used to extract RNA from every sample. The libraries were amplified in two PCR steps, and the second step added a second sample barcode and Illumina TruSeq adapters. Libraries were sequenced on an Illumina NovaSeq with 2 x 150 bp paired-end reads. Per the original workflow: With migec v1.2.7, reads were demultiplexed and then collapsed into UMI-guided consensus sequences. Using mixcr v2.1.11, UMI consensuses were aligned to TRA and TRB V and J templates and then assembled into clonotypes. Expanded or contracted clonotypes were those called significant by both edgeR and NoisET, with noise models trained on biological replicates. For edgeR calls, a false discovery rate-adjusted p below 0.01 and a log2 fold-change threshold of 1 were applied. PCA with hierarchical clustering of max-normalized trajectories of the 1000 most abundant clonotypes was used as exploratory dynamics analysis. The CD4 or CD8 phenotype of responding clones was assigned using the separately sequenced CD4+ and CD8+ repertoires. Clones were called with MiXCR by TCRdb after fastp trimmed the public reads at Q25, and only in-frame beta chains were retained. Each entry is one CDR3 protein sequence, shown with its most common DNA and genes. The V and J calls reflect TCRdb's pipeline rather than the authors' work. This sample gives approximately 580,000 distinct CDR3 sequences in total; around 21% of them show up just once. The ten largest account for approximately 13% of the sample.

Paper-wide results and their limitations: Clones that contracted from day 15 to 85 showed balanced CD4/CD8 phenotypes, whereas a second wave of clones that expanded from day 15 to 37 leaned towards CD4+. The second-wave clones that peaked on day 37 were not confirmed to be SARS-CoV-2 specific. Contracting CD4+ clones were located mainly in the CM and EM memory subsets, whereas CD8+ clones were found to be enriched in EMRA. Some responding clones were detected in pre-infection memory, suggesting pre-existing cross-reactive memory T cells joined the SARS-CoV-2 response. The study included only a couple of mild cases, and larger cohorts that include severe cases with pre-infection samples were judged to be necessary.

As for this clonotype: The antigen this receptor binds is unknown. The record has no base qualities; no much larger clone is one base away.

PBMCs were isolated by Ficoll-Paque density gradient centrifugation. The CDR3 covers 17 residues, taking in both the cysteine and the phenylalanine. Left in the record is the CDR3 DNA by itself, 51 bases read in frame from the first base. CDR1 SGHTA and CDR2 FQGNSA are derived from the germline V gene. The V end loses 2 bases and the J end loses 0 bases, and a stretch of 14 bases separates them. The chain employs TRBV7-2 and TRBJ1-3; the D gene identity is not certain. The source is an adult woman who had mild COVID-19 (a few samples of this study predate the infection). The sample titles of this study are shuffled in the database, so cell type and time point are left out; the donor was told from shared clones. What was sequenced was PBMCs or a T cell subset sorted from them (not recorded which). The nucleotide sequence is TGTGCCAGCAGCTTACAGAGCAAACCCAACTCTGGAAACACCATATATTTT. Its amino acids are CASSLQSKPNSGNTIYF.